Shown below are 7 T cell receptor beta chains from a single sample sequenced in a study of early T cells in non-severe SARS-CoV-2 infection. TCRdb reprocessed the 5' RACE reads with MiXCR, giving one entry per CDR3 protein. In the table there are 63,000 or so distinct CDR3 sequences, roughly 10% of which are singletons. The specimen sequenced was whole blood. The receptors here all came from an adult who was a healthcare worker with PCR-confirmed SARS-CoV-2 infection or an uninfected control (not recorded which).

Of note for this clonotype: With a much larger clone just one base away, this may be a read error. V gene TRBV6-1 combines with J gene TRBJ2-3, with D hard to call. CDR3 length: 14 residues. CDR1 is MNHNS, CDR2 SASEGT, per germline. Trimming shortened V by 7 bases and J by 1 base, and 12 bases separated the two germline ends. The CDR3 coding sequence is TGTGCCAGCATGATTCCGTCGCGCACAGATACGCAGTATTTT. Translated, it gives CASMIPSRTDTQYF.

This clonotype was observed many times. The genes are TRBV2 and TRBJ2-2, with unresolved D. CDR1 is SNHLY, CDR2 FYNNEI, per germline. The V end lost 3 bases, the J end lost 1 base, and 9 bases lay between the germline ends. The CDR3 has 15 amino acids. CDR3 residues: CASSESPRNTGELFF. CDR3 bases: TGTGCCAGCAGTGAGTCCCCAAGGAACACCGGGGAGCTGTTTTTT.

This clonotype was detected only a few times. This chain connects TRBV18 to TRBJ1-5, with 10 positions matching TRBD1. J was trimmed by 5 bases and V by 5 bases; bases with no gene match: 0. CDR3 length: 13 residues. Germline V gene sequence: CDR1 KGHSH, CDR2 LQKENI. The CDR3 DNA is TGTGCCAGCTCAGGACAGGGGGATCAGCCCCAGCATTTT. Encoded protein: CASSGQGDQPQHF.

This clonotype showed up just a few times. The chain links TRBV12-5 to TRBJ2-2; a weak D match, TRBD2 (6 bases). Germline-derived CDR1 and CDR2 are LGHNT and FRNRAP. The V and J ends lost 10 bases and 8 bases respectively, with 17 bases between them. The CDR3 consists of 13 residues. CDR3 sequence: CAIGLRAGGELFF. The CDR3, as DNA: TGTGCTATTGGACTCCGGGCGGGAGGGGAGCTGTTTTTT.

This clonotype was seen repeatedly, ten times or more. The rearrangement links TRBV30 to TRBJ2-1; D possibly corresponds to TRBD2 (6 bases). The CDR3 spans 14 residues. Germline V gives CDR1 GTSNPN, CDR2 SVGIG (reference sequence). V lost 3 bases, J lost 8 bases, and 17 bases lay in between. The CDR3: CAWRVAEASYEQFF. The CDR3 bases are TGTGCCTGGAGGGTAGCGGAGGCCTCGTATGAGCAGTTCTTC.

The chain joins TRBV4-1 to TRBJ2-7; 7 bases fit TRBD2. Germline assignment: CDR1 MGHRA and CDR2 YSYEKL. The trim removed 4 bases at V and 5 bases at J, leaving 5 bases unmatched. This CDR3 is built from 13 residues. This CDR3 reads CASSLPTSNEQYF. The CDR3 nucleotides are TGCGCCAGCAGCCTCCCGACTAGCAACGAGCAGTACTTC.

This clonotype showed up just a few times. The chain employs TRBV6-6 and TRBJ1-3; D may be TRBD1 (5 bases). V lost 8 bases and J 4 bases, leaving 9 bases between the germline ends. The CDR3 is 12 residues long. CDR1 MNHNY and CDR2 SVGAGI come from the germline V gene (reference sequence). CDR3 nucleotide sequence: TGTGCCAGCCAGCAGGGAGGAAACACCATATATTTT. Amino acid sequence: CASQQGGNTIYF.